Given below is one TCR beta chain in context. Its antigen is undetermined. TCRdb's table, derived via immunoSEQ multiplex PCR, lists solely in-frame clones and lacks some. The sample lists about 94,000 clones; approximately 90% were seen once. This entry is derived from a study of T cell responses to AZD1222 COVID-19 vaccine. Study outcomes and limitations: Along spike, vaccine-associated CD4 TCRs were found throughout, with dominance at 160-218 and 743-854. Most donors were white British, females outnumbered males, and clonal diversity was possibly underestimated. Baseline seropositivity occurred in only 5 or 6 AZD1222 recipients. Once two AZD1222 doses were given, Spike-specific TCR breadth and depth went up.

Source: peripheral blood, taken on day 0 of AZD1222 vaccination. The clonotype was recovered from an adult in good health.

This CDR3 is CASSQFSTRRTGADKPRDNYGYTF. CDR3 DNA: TGCGCCAGCAGTCAATTTTCAACCCGGAGGACAGGGGCAGATAAGCCCAGGGATAACTATGGCTACACCTTC. This chain uses TRBV23-1 with TRBJ1-2; 9 nucleotides agree with TRBD1. TRBV23-1 is given ORF status, its function remaining uncertain. The CDR3 is made up of 24 amino acids. The trim removed 1 base at V and 1 base at J, leaving 28 bases unmatched.